These 29 T cell receptor beta chains were all obtained from the same sample, sequenced in a study of cytomegalovirus exposure and HLA in healthy donors. 13 Jbeta primers and 60 Vbeta primers were used for the PCR. Generated by immunoSEQ multiplex PCR, the TCRdb table keeps only in-frame clones and is missing some. The top ten hold 2.9% of the sample, which has over 150,000 clones, roughly 70% seen once. The sequencing sample was made of PBMCs. The receptors here all came from a male donor in good health and CMV-seronegative.

The V gene is TRBV2, the J gene TRBJ2-1; TRBD2 matches 9 bases. Trimming at V came to 8 bases and at J to 4 bases, leaving 6 bases not matched to a gene. Germline V lookup: CDR1 SNHLY, CDR2 FYNNEI. CDR3 length: 14 amino acids. This chain's CDR3 is CASHETSGYNEQFF. CDR3 nucleotide sequence: TGTGCCAGCCACGAGACTAGCGGATACAATGAGCAGTTCTTC.

The chain's CDR3 is CASSGGLETQYF. The CDR3 DNA sequence: TGTGCCAGCAGTGGGGGGCTAGAGACCCAGTACTTC. The chain carries TRBV2 and TRBJ2-5; maybe TRBD1 (6 bases). V was pared by 4 bases and J by 4 bases, with 7 bases between. The CDR3 sequence is 12 residues long. The germline CDR1 and CDR2 sequences are SNHLY and FYNNEI.

This chain connects TRBV5-6 to TRBJ1-1, with D maybe TRBD1 (5 bases). Trimming left V 3 bases short and J 2 bases short, with 17 bases between. Germline assignment: CDR1 SGHDT and CDR2 YYEEEE. This CDR3 has 16 residues. The chain's CDR3 is CASSSIGAMFNTEAFF. The CDR3 region has the DNA TGTGCCAGCAGCTCCATAGGGGCAATGTTTAACACTGAAGCTTTCTTT.

The sample holds a few counts of this clone. This sample includes further DNA sequences coding for the same CDR3. This chain uses TRBV19 with TRBJ1-5; D perhaps matches TRBD1 (6 bases). V lost 7 bases, J lost 1 base, and 11 bases lay in between. Per germline, CDR1 LNHDA and CDR2 SQIVND (reference sequence). The CDR3 covers 14 residues. The CDR3: CASTGVTSNQPQHF. The CDR3 DNA reads as TGTGCCAGTACAGGGGTGACCAGCAATCAGCCCCAGCATTTT. Full variable domain (rest looked up from reference TRBV19 and TRBJ1-5): DGGITQSPKYLFRKEGQNVTLSCEQNLNHDAMYWYRQDPGQGLRLIYYSQIVNDFQKGDIAEGYSVSREKKESFPLTVTSAQKNPTAFYLCASTGVTSNQPQHFGDGTRLSIL.

The sample holds one count of this clone. The rearrangement joins TRBV25-1 to TRBJ1-2; 9 positions agree with TRBD1. The CDR3 loop spans 16 amino acids. Germline V gene lookup returns CDR1 MGHDK and CDR2 SYGVNS. Losses at the gene ends were 1 base for V and 2 bases for J; bases not matched to a gene: 5. The CDR3 region is CASSESPGQGNYGYTF. CDR3 sequence (DNA): TGTGCCAGCAGTGAATCGCCGGGACAGGGCAACTATGGCTACACCTTC.

This clone was detected a few times. The J gene is TRBJ2-7, the V gene TRBV28; 8 bases line up with TRBD2. The J segment lost 2 bases and the V segment lost 6 bases, leaving 6 bases of the junction unmatched. The CDR3 runs 14 residues. Germline V CDR1 and CDR2: MDHEN, SYDVKM. CDR3 sequence reads: CASSPRTSPYEQYF. CDR3 sequence (DNA): TGTGCCAGCAGCCCTCGGACTAGCCCCTACGAGCAGTACTTC.

This clone showed up just once. The V and J genes are TRBV4-1 and TRBJ1-5; 7 bases fit TRBD1. The ends lost 2 bases at V and 5 bases at J; junction bases unmatched: 6. The germline V gene has CDR1 MGHRA and CDR2 YSYEKL. CDR3 size: 15 residues. The CDR3 sequence is CASSQPDRVDQPQHF. The DNA of the CDR3 is TGCGCCAGCAGCCAACCTGACAGGGTGGATCAGCCCCAGCATTTT.

The rearrangement links TRBV27 to TRBJ1-1, with a weak D call TRBD1 (5 bases). Trimming removed 5 bases from V and 0 bases from J, with 16 bases in between. This CDR3 spans 16 amino acids. Germline loops: CDR1 MNHEY, CDR2 SMNVEV (reference sequence). This chain's CDR3 is CASSLQGGRMNTEAFF. The CDR3, as DNA: TGTGCCAGCAGTCTTCAGGGAGGAAGGATGAACACTGAAGCTTTCTTT.

The chain combines TRBV30 with TRBJ1-5, with a tentative D call TRBD1 (5 bases). V was trimmed by 0 bases and J by 6 bases, leaving 9 bases between them. The CDR3 runs to 13 residues. Germline loops: CDR1 GTSNPN, CDR2 SVGIG (reference sequence). This chain's CDR3 is CAWSVQERQPQHF. The CDR3 bases are TGTGCCTGGAGTGTACAGGAGCGTCAGCCCCAGCATTTT. Variable domain in full (rest from reference TRBV30 and TRBJ1-5): SQTIHQWPATLVQPVGSPLSLECTVEGTSNPNLYWYRQAAGRGLQLLFYSVGIGQISSEVPQNLSASRPQDRQFILSSKKLLLSDSGFYLCAWSVQERQPQHFGDGTRLSIL.

This chain's CDR3 is CAWSGELNQPQHF. In nucleotides, the CDR3 is TGTGCCTGGAGCGGGGAACTCAATCAGCCCCAGCATTTT. The chain carries TRBV30 and TRBJ1-5; no clear D gene. CDR1 and CDR2 (germline): GTSNPN, SVGIG (reference sequence). The CDR3 length is 13 residues. Trimming cost V 3 bases and J 3 bases, with 9 bases left between them.

The chain is built from TRBV6-1 and TRBJ1-1; no clear D gene. V gave up 3 bases and J gave up 0 bases, with 8 bases separating them. The germline gives CDR1 MNHNS, CDR2 SASEGT. This CDR3 contains 14 residues. The CDR3 is CASSERPLNTEAFF. In DNA, the CDR3 is TGTGCCAGCAGTGAGCGGCCGCTGAACACTGAAGCTTTCTTT.

This chain connects TRBV2 to TRBJ2-3; TRBD2 might be the D (6 bases). V dropped 3 bases and J dropped 4 bases, with 14 bases sitting between them. CDR3 length: 15 amino acids. Germline V CDR1 and CDR2: SNHLY, FYNNEI. The CDR3 coding sequence is TGTGCCAGCAGTGACGGTGTTTTAGCGGCAGATACGCAGTATTTT. It yields the protein CASSDGVLAADTQYF. Using reference TRBV2 and TRBJ2-3 for the parts outside the CDR3, the full variable domain is EPEVTQTPSHQVTQMGQEVILRCVPISNHLYFYWYRQILGQKVEFLVSFYNNEISEKSEIFDDQFSVERPDGSNFTLKIRSTKLEDSAMYFCASSDGVLAADTQYFGPGTRLTVL.

The chain recombines TRBV7-2 with TRBJ2-7; D ambiguous. The CDR3 is 14 amino acids. Trimming removed 1 base from V and 0 bases from J, with 7 bases in between. Germline-derived CDR1 and CDR2 are SGHTA and FQGNSA. CDR3 sequence reads: CASSLGAVSYEQYF. The CDR3 nucleotides are TGTGCCAGCAGCTTAGGGGCCGTCTCCTACGAGCAGTACTTC. The variable domain in full, completed from reference TRBV7-2 and TRBJ2-7, reads GAGVSQSPSNKVTEKGKDVELRCDPISGHTALYWYRQSLGQGLEFLIYFQGNSAPDKSGLPSDRFSAERTGGSVSTLTIQRTQQEDSAVYLCASSLGAVSYEQYFGPGTRLTVT.

This clone was found a few times. The rearrangement uses TRBV4-2 and TRBJ2-3; D possibly corresponds to TRBD2 (6 bases). Trimming cost V 0 bases and J 0 bases, with 16 bases left between them. CDR1 LGHNA and CDR2 YNFKEQ come from the germline V gene. The CDR3 loop spans 18 amino acids. The CDR3 nucleotides read TGTGCCAGCAGCCAAGATTTGATTTCAGGGACTAGCACAGATACGCAGTATTTT. Translation: CASSQDLISGTSTDTQYF.

This chain joins TRBV14 and TRBJ2-1; D possibly corresponds to TRBD2 (5 bases). V lost 0 bases, J lost 4 bases, and 7 bases lay in between. This CDR3 has 14 residues. Germline CDR1 reads SGHDN; CDR2 reads FVKESK. The chain's CDR3 is CASSQDSGYNEQFF. The DNA of the CDR3 is TGTGCCAGCAGCCAAGATTCGGGGTACAATGAGCAGTTCTTC.

J is TRBJ1-6 and V is TRBV7-9, with 8 positions matching TRBD1. Germline CDR1 is SEHNR and CDR2 is FQNEAQ (reference sequence). V was clipped by 4 bases and J by 4 bases; unmatched bases: 3. CDR3 length equals 15 residues. CDR3: CASSSQGAYNSPLHF. CDR3 nucleotides: TGTGCCAGCAGCTCTCAGGGGGCTTATAATTCACCCCTCCACTTT.

The chain links TRBV7-2 to TRBJ2-1; D gene unclear. Between the trimmed V and J ends, which lost 5 bases and 4 bases, there was a span of 9 bases. The CDR3 consists of 13 residues. CDR1 and CDR2 from the germline V gene are SGHTA and FQGNSA. The DNA of the CDR3 is TGTGCCAGCAGCCCCCAGGAATACAATGAGCAGTTCTTC. It translates to CASSPQEYNEQFF.

V is TRBV7-6 and J is TRBJ2-3, with TRBD2 matching 9 bases. Germline lookup yields CDR1 SGHVS and CDR2 FNYEAQ. The CDR3 totals 17 residues. With 3 bases clipped from V and 6 bases from J, the junction kept 13 bases outside the gene matches. CDR3 sequence (DNA): TGTGCCAGCAGCTTTCTGTTCTCGGCGGGAGGGTCCGATACGCAGTATTTT. Protein product: CASSFLFSAGGSDTQYF.

The chain couples TRBV6-6 to TRBJ2-7; D possibly corresponds to TRBD1 (5 bases). Germline assignment: CDR1 MNHNY and CDR2 SVGAGI (reference sequence). V dropped 6 bases and J dropped 3 bases, with 18 bases sitting between them. This CDR3 has 15 residues. The CDR3 DNA sequence: TGTGCCAGCAGCCACGGGTCCCCAGGGAACTACGAGCAGTACTTC. It codes for CASSHGSPGNYEQYF.

This clone showed up just once. CDR3 DNA: TGTGCCAGTAGTAGACCGGGGACAGGAGGCAATCAGCCCCAGCATTTT. Protein sequence: CASSRPGTGGNQPQHF. The chain employs TRBV19 and TRBJ1-5; TRBD1 matches at 8 bases. This CDR3 has 16 residues. Germline CDR1 LNHDA, CDR2 SQIVND (reference sequence). J was trimmed by 2 bases and V by 4 bases; bases with no gene match: 7. Supplemented by reference TRBV19 and TRBJ1-5, the full variable domain reads DGGITQSPKYLFRKEGQNVTLSCEQNLNHDAMYWYRQDPGQGLRLIYYSQIVNDFQKGDIAEGYSVSREKKESFPLTVTSAQKNPTAFYLCASSRPGTGGNQPQHFGDGTRLSIL.

The V and J genes are TRBV6-6 and TRBJ2-3, with TRBD1 identical over 9 bases. Trimming took 6 bases from V and 5 from J; bases not matched to a gene: 12. This CDR3 is 16 amino acids long. Germline loops: CDR1 MNHNY, CDR2 SVGAGI (reference sequence). CDR3 coding DNA: TGTGCCAGCAGCCTCAACAGGGGGCGCTCGGAAGATACGCAGTATTTT. Its translation is CASSLNRGRSEDTQYF.

This clone was found a few times. The chain has TRBV30 and TRBJ1-1, with D perhaps TRBD1 (5 bases). CDR1 and CDR2 from the germline V gene are GTSNPN and SVGIG (reference sequence). Trimming left V 3 bases short and J 1 base short, with 18 bases between. CDR3 size: 16 residues. The CDR3 spells CAWSTEGGRANTEAFF. DNA of the CDR3: TGTGCCTGGAGCACGGAGGGTGGCAGGGCGAACACTGAAGCTTTCTTT.

This chain links TRBV28 with TRBJ2-2, with D perhaps TRBD2 (7 bases). Germline assignment: CDR1 MDHEN and CDR2 SYDVKM. V shed 6 bases and J shed 4 bases, with 15 bases lying between them. This CDR3 is 15 amino acids long. The CDR3 sequence is CASRGGGDGTGELFF. The CDR3 DNA reads as TGTGCCAGCAGGGGAGGGGGGGATGGCACCGGGGAGCTGTTTTTT.

The chain uses TRBV6-1 and TRBJ1-2, with 9 bases that match TRBD1. The CDR3 covers 14 residues. From germline, CDR1 is MNHNS and CDR2 SASEGT. Trimming at V came to 7 bases and at J to 8 bases, leaving 11 bases not matched to a gene. The CDR3 is CASKDRGPPGGYTF. CDR3 in DNA: TGTGCCAGCAAGGACAGGGGCCCCCCGGGGGGCTACACCTTC.

The rearrangement links TRBV9 to TRBJ1-3, with 7 positions matching TRBD1. Germline V CDR1 and CDR2: SGDLS, YYNGEE. The CDR3 runs to 17 residues. V lost 0 bases and J lost 4; bases outside the gene matches: 10. CDR3 sequence: CASSVDPLTGRGNTIYF. CDR3 coding DNA: TGTGCCAGCAGCGTAGACCCACTGACAGGGCGAGGAAACACCATATATTTT.

The V call is TRBV28, the J call TRBJ1-1, with a weak D call TRBD1 (5 bases). Trimming took off 1 base at V and 2 bases at J, with 11 bases between the two ends. The CDR3 length is 15 residues. CDR1 and CDR2 (germline): MDHEN, SYDVKM. CDR3: CASSLFATANTEAFF. CDR3 in DNA: TGTGCCAGCAGTTTATTCGCGACAGCCAACACTGAAGCTTTCTTT.

Note on this clone: One end of the junction does not line up with germline, which may come from a read error. The chain links TRBV28 to TRBJ1-2, with 12 positions matching TRBD1. The CDR3 covers 13 residues. CDR1 is MDHEN and CDR2 is SYDVKM in the germline V gene. As DNA, the CDR3 is TGTGCCAGCAGTGAACCCGGGACAGGGGGCTTGGCCTTC. Amino acid sequence: CASSEPGTGGLAF.

V and J are TRBV30 and TRBJ1-2, with D hard to call. CDR1 and CDR2 from the germline V gene are GTSNPN and SVGIG (reference sequence). Trimming took off 2 bases at V and 8 bases at J, with 15 bases between the two ends. This CDR3 spans 13 amino acids. Here the CDR3 DNA reads TGTGCCTGGAGTCTCCTCGCCAGGAGGGGCTACACCTTC. Translation: CAWSLLARRGYTF.

The chain joins TRBV4-1 to TRBJ1-1, with D maybe TRBD1 (6 bases). CDR1 and CDR2 from the germline V gene are MGHRA and YSYEKL. V was clipped by 4 bases and J by 1 base, with 16 bases between them. CDR3 size: 16 residues. CDR3: CASSPQLQGWNTEAFF. The CDR3 nucleotides read TGCGCCAGCAGCCCCCAGCTTCAGGGGTGGAACACTGAAGCTTTCTTT.